A single TCR beta chain is shown here with its context. The data were obtained in a study of blood T cell repertoires in COVID-19. Turning to the study itself: Researchers got acute and convalescent COVID-19 samples from the United States, Italy and Spain. PBMCs, B-cell-depleted T cells, or T cells were the source of the cDNA or gDNA that made up the material.

Methods used by the authors: Amplification of reference gene primers provided the estimated nucleated cell counts. Sequencing was performed with immunoSEQ multiplex PCR; in TCRdb, only in-frame clones are kept and a portion is missing. That table gives V, J and clone size, and the DNA gave D and trimming. The sample shows over 350,000 clones, around 89% of them seen only once. Between the trimmed V and J ends, which lost 4 bases and 0 bases, there was a span of 10 bases. This CDR3 contains 15 residues. CDR1 is MGHRA and CDR2 is YSYEKL in the germline V gene. The gene calls are TRBV4-1 and TRBJ1-3; D gene unclear. The material sequenced was peripheral blood. The clonotype was recovered from a woman aged 30 to 39 with acute or convalescent COVID-19. The chain's CDR3 is CASSPREYSGNTIYF. CDR3 sequence (DNA): TGCGCCAGCAGCCCTAGGGAGTACTCTGGAAACACCATATATTTT.